This T cell receptor (beta chain) was obtained from a study of metastatic and nonmetastatic thyroid tumors. TCRdb re-called clones from the PCR reads using MiXCR. In the table there are more than 20,000 clones, over 10% of which are singletons. This clone occurred many times. Its matching antigen is unknown. V lost 4 bases and J lost 8; bases outside the gene matches: 6. The CDR3 contains 14 residues. The germline V gene encodes CDR1 LGHDT and CDR2 YNNKEL (reference sequence). Patients had received no treatment of any kind before thyroid surgery. Study-level points and caveats: In both blood and tumor samples, TCR beta diversity was reported significantly higher for malignant than benign nodules.

This receptor was taken from a female donor with papillary thyroid cancer or a benign thyroid nodule (not recorded which). Some clones in this sample may be carry-over from other donors' samples. J is TRBJ1-4 and V is TRBV3-1; the match to TRBD1 covers 8 bases. Sequencing was done on a sample of blood. DNA for the CDR3: TGTGCCAGCAGCCGAGGACAGGGTGGCGAAAAACTGTTTTTT. Protein product: CASSRGQGGEKLFF.